This entry features one TCR beta chain sequence. This entry is derived from a study of shared T cell receptors in the human thymus. In germline, CDR1 is SEHNR, CDR2 FQNEAQ (reference sequence). V lost 2 bases and J lost 5, with 4 bases in between. The CDR3 length is 12 residues. Method: immunoSEQ multiplex PCR; TCRdb's copy keeps in-frame clones and lacks some. This table holds around 730,000 clones, approximately 85% found once. These records were also assigned to another study, of human thymus T cells. From that paper: Serving as donors were healthy Finnish infants, each of whom was having open corrective surgery for congenital heart defects. Obtained as resections during corrective heart surgery, the thymus tissue was then studied. The authors found apparently biased V and J gene usage in thymic and blood repertoires.

Material for sequencing was thymocytes. The source of this sequence is a girl less than two years old with a congenital heart defect. The V gene is TRBV7-9, the J gene TRBJ1-5, with no clear D. CDR3 in amino acids: CASSLPYQPQHF. CDR3 DNA: TGTGCCAGCAGCTTACCCTATCAGCCCCAGCATTTT.